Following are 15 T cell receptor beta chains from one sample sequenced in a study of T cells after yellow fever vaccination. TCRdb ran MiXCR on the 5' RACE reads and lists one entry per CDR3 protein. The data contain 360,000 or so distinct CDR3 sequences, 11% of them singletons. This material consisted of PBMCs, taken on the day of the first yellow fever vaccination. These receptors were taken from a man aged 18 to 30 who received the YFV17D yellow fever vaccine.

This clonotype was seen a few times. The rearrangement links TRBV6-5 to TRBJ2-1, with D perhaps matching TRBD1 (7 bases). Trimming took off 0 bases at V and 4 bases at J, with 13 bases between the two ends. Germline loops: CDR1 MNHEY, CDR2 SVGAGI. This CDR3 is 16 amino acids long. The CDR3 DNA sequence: TGTGCCAGCAGTTACTCACAGACAGGGACTTACAATGAGCAGTTCTTC. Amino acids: CASSYSQTGTYNEQFF.

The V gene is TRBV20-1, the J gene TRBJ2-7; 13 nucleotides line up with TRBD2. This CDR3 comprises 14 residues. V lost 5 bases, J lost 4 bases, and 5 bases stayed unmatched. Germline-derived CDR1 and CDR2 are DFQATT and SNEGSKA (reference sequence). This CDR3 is CSAPRTSGGYEQYF. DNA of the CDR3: TGCAGTGCTCCCCGGACTAGCGGGGGTTACGAGCAGTACTTC.

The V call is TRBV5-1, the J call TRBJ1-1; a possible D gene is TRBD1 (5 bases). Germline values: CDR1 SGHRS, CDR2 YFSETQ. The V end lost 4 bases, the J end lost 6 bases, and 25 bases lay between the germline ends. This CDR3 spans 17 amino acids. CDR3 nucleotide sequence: TGCGCCAGCAGCCGTGGCATGGCGAGGGATGGGGACTCTGAAGCTTTCTTT. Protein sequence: CASSRGMARDGDSEAFF.

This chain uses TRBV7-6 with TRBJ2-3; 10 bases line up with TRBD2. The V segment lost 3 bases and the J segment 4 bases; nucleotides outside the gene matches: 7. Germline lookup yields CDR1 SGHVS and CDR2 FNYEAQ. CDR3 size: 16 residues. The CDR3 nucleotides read TGTGCCAGCAGCTTTTCCAGCGGGGGGGCGGCAGATACGCAGTATTTT. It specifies CASSFSSGGAADTQYF.

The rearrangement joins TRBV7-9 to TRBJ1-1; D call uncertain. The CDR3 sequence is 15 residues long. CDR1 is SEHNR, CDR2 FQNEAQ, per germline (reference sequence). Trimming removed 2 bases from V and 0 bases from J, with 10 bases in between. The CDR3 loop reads CASSLRVGLNTEAFF. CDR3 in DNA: TGTGCCAGCAGCTTACGGGTTGGGCTGAACACTGAAGCTTTCTTT. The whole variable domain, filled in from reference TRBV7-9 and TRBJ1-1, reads DTGVSQNPRHKITKRGQNVTFRCDPISEHNRLYWYRQTLGQGPEFLTYFQNEAQLEKSRLLSDRFSAERPKGSFSTLEIQRTEQGDSAMYLCASSLRVGLNTEAFFGQGTRLTVV.

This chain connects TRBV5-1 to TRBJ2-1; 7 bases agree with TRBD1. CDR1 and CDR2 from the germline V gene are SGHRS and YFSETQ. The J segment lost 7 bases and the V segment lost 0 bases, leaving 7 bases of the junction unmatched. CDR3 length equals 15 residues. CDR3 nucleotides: TGCGCCAGCAGCTTGGAAGGGGGCCGTTGGAATGAGCAGTTCTTC. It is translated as CASSLEGGRWNEQFF. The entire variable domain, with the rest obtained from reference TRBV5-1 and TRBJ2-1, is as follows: KAGVTQTPRYLIKTRGQQVTLSCSPISGHRSVSWYQQTPGQGLQFLFEYFSETQRNKGNFPGRFSGRQFSNSRSEMNVSTLELGDSALYLCASSLEGGRWNEQFFGPGTRLTVL.

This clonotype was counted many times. CDR3 loop: CASSQRLGQDINQPQHF. CDR3 DNA sequence: TGCGCCAGCAGCCAAAGGTTGGGGCAGGACATCAATCAGCCCCAGCATTTT. The chain couples TRBV4-3 to TRBJ1-5, with D tentatively TRBD1 (5 bases). Trimming took off 2 bases at V and 3 bases at J, with 17 bases between the two ends. Germline CDR1 reads LGHNA; CDR2 reads YSLEER. CDR3 length equals 17 residues.

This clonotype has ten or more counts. CDR3 sequence: CASSVGASGGLQETQYF. The CDR3 DNA reads TGTGCCAGCAGCGTAGGGGCTAGCGGGGGATTACAAGAGACCCAGTACTTC. The chain is built from TRBV9 and TRBJ2-5; 10 bases fit TRBD2. The germline gives CDR1 SGDLS, CDR2 YYNGEE. With 0 bases clipped from V and 2 bases from J, the junction kept 7 bases outside the gene matches. The CDR3 is made up of 17 amino acids.

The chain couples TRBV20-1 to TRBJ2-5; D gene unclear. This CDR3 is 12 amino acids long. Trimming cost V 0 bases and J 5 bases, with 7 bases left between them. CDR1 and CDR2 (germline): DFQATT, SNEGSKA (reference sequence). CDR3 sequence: CSARDRPETQYF. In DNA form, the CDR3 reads TGCAGTGCTAGAGATAGGCCCGAGACCCAGTACTTC.

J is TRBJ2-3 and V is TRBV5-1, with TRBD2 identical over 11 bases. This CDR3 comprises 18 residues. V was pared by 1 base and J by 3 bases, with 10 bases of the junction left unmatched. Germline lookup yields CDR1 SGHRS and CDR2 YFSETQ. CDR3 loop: CASSLPLAGGPWTDTQYF. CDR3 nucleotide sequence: TGCGCCAGCAGCTTGCCTTTAGCGGGGGGGCCTTGGACAGATACGCAGTATTTT. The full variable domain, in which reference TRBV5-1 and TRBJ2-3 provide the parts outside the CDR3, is KAGVTQTPRYLIKTRGQQVTLSCSPISGHRSVSWYQQTPGQGLQFLFEYFSETQRNKGNFPGRFSGRQFSNSRSEMNVSTLELGDSALYLCASSLPLAGGPWTDTQYFGPGTRLTVL.

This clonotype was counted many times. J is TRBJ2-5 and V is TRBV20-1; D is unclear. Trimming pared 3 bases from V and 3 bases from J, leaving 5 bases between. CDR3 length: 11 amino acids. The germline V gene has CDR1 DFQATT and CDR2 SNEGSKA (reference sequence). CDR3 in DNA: TGCAGTGCTAGGGGTGAAGAGACCCAGTACTTC. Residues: CSARGEETQYF.

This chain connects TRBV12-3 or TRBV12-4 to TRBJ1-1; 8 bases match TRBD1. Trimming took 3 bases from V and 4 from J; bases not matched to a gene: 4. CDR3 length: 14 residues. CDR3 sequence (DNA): TGTGCCAGCAGTTTTGGACAGGGCCCCACTGAAGCTTTCTTT. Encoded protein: CASSFGQGPTEAFF.

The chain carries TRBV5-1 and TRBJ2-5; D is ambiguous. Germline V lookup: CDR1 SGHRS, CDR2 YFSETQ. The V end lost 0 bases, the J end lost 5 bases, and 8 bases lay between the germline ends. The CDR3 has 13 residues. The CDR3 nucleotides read TGCGCCAGCAGCTTGGAACTGAGGGAGACCCAGTACTTC. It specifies CASSLELRETQYF.

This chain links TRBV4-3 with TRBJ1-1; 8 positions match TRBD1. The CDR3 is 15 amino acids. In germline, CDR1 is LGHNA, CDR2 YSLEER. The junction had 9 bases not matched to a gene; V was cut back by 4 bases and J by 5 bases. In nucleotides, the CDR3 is TGCGCCAGCAGCCTGTCGGACAGGGATAAGACTGAAGCTTTCTTT. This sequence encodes CASSLSDRDKTEAFF.

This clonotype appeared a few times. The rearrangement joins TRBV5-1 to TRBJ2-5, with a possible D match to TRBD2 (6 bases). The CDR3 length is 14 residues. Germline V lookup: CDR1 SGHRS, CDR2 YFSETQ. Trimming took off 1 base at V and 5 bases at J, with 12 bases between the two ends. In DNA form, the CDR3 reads TGCGCCAGCAGCTTGTGGGGCGGGGCCGAGACCCAGTACTTC. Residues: CASSLWGGAETQYF.